Below are 18 T cell receptor beta chains sequenced from a single sample in a study of identical twins. TCRdb passed the 5' RACE reads through MiXCR, listing each CDR3 protein once. The sample has about 1.7 million distinct CDR3 sequences, under 35% seen once. The sample was cord blood. These TCRs come from a newborn girl in good health.

This clonotype was picked up a small number of times. The V and J genes are TRBV24-1 and TRBJ2-3; TRBD1 matches at 7 bases. CDR3 size: 16 residues. Germline V gene sequence: CDR1 KGHDR, CDR2 SFDVKD. With V trimmed by 3 bases and J by 2 bases, 7 bases remained unmatched. CDR3 protein: CATSDPRGKLTDTQYF. The CDR3 DNA follows: TGTGCCACCAGTGATCCCAGGGGGAAACTCACAGATACGCAGTATTTT.

In its sample, this clonotype was seen once. The chain is built from TRBV7-2 and TRBJ1-1; D gene uncertain. Germline-derived CDR1 and CDR2 are SGHTA and FQGNSA. The CDR3 is 16 residues long. V lost 6 bases, J lost 0 bases, and 17 bases lay in between. Here the CDR3 reads CASRGSSFWVNTEAFF. The CDR3 DNA sequence: TGTGCCAGCAGAGGTTCCAGTTTCTGGGTGAACACTGAAGCTTTCTTT.

This chain links TRBV7-2 with TRBJ2-3; 7 nucleotides agree with TRBD1. CDR3 size: 14 residues. Germline V gives CDR1 SGHTA, CDR2 FQGNSA. The ends lost 3 bases at V and 7 bases at J; junction bases unmatched: 7. The chain's CDR3 is CASSFPTGSYTQYF. Here the CDR3 DNA reads TGTGCCAGCAGCTTTCCGACAGGGAGTTATACGCAGTATTTT.

The chain recombines TRBV5-1 with TRBJ2-7; possibly TRBD1 for D (6 bases). The CDR3 extends over 14 amino acids. Germline assignment: CDR1 SGHRS and CDR2 YFSETQ. Trimming took 7 bases from V and 6 from J, leaving 20 bases between them. The DNA of the CDR3 is TGCGCCAGCGGCTCCTCGACAGGTGGAAGCGAGCAGTACTTC. It encodes CASGSSTGGSEQYF.

The DNA for the CDR3 is TGTGCCACCAGTGACCGGCGGGAGATAAATGAGCAGTTCTTC. Translation gives CATSDRREINEQFF. The chain uses TRBV24-1 and TRBJ2-1; 7 bases line up with TRBD2. V trimming: 4 bases; J trimming: 7 bases; junction bases outside the gene matches: 6. Per germline, CDR1 KGHDR and CDR2 SFDVKD. This CDR3 is built from 14 residues.

This chain connects TRBV28 to TRBJ1-1; tentatively, D is TRBD1 (5 bases). The CDR3 is 13 amino acids. The germline gives CDR1 MDHEN, CDR2 SYDVKM. Trimming removed 8 bases from V and 1 base from J, with 11 bases in between. Written as DNA, the CDR3 is TGTGCCAGCGATATAACAGGGAACACTGAAGCTTTCTTT. It yields the protein CASDITGNTEAFF.

This clonotype was counted between two and nine times. This sequence joins TRBV6-5 and TRBJ2-5; 10 nucleotides line up with TRBD1. Germline V CDR1 and CDR2: MNHEY, SVGAGI. After removal of 0 bases from V and 4 bases from J, the junction contained 5 bases not matched to a gene. CDR3 size: 16 residues. CDR3 region: CASSYSRQGAGETQYF. As DNA, the CDR3 is TGTGCCAGCAGTTACTCGAGACAGGGGGCGGGAGAGACCCAGTACTTC.

This chain connects TRBV7-9 to TRBJ2-1, with TRBD2 matching 9 bases. The germline gives CDR1 SEHNR, CDR2 FQNEAQ (reference sequence). V shed 7 bases, J shed 7 bases, and the junction held 8 bases outside the gene matches. This CDR3 is built from 14 residues. The CDR3 here is CASTPSGASNEQFF. Here the CDR3 DNA reads TGTGCCAGCACCCCTAGCGGGGCTAGTAATGAGCAGTTCTTC.

This clonotype was seen a handful of times. The chain recombines TRBV14 with TRBJ2-5; D is ambiguous. Germline V gene data show CDR1 as SGHDN and CDR2 as FVKESK. The CDR3 runs 16 residues. Trimming took off 2 bases at V and 1 base at J, with 14 bases between the two ends. The DNA of the CDR3 is TGTGCCAGCAGCCAAAGGCCACGACGGACCCAAGAGACCCAGTACTTC. Translated: CASSQRPRRTQETQYF.

This clonotype showed up many times. The V call is TRBV28, the J call TRBJ1-2; a weak D match, TRBD1 (6 bases). Germline V CDR1 and CDR2: MDHEN, SYDVKM. V lost 2 bases and J lost 8, with 12 bases in between. CDR3 size: 13 residues. CDR3 sequence reads: CASSLQGRKGYTF. CDR3 sequence (DNA): TGTGCCAGCAGTTTACAGGGGAGGAAAGGCTACACCTTC.

This clonotype was seen ten or more times. CDR3 amino acids: CASSLDRRSRDEKLFF. Written as DNA, the CDR3 is TGTGCCAGCAGCTTAGATCGCAGGAGTCGTGATGAAAAACTGTTTTTT. This chain links TRBV11-2 with TRBJ1-4; D is unresolved. The CDR3 runs to 16 residues. V lost 0 bases and J lost 6, with 14 bases in between. The germline gives CDR1 SGHAT, CDR2 FQNNGV.

This clonotype turned up a few times. The chain has TRBV6-7 and TRBJ2-7, with 10 bases identical to TRBD1. TRBV6-7 is placed among ORFs of uncertain function. There are 16 residues in the CDR3. Trimming removed 0 bases from V and 3 bases from J; junction bases left unmatched: 5. CDR3 region: CASSYSKDRGFYEQYF. The CDR3 DNA is TGTGCCAGCAGTTACTCTAAGGACAGGGGGTTCTACGAGCAGTACTTC.

DNA for the CDR3: TGCAGTGCTAGCCACGGGGGGGCCATTAGCACAGATACGCAGTATTTT. The encoded protein is CSASHGGAISTDTQYF. The chain links TRBV20-1 to TRBJ2-3; 8 positions agree with TRBD2. Germline V gives CDR1 DFQATT, CDR2 SNEGSKA (reference sequence). CDR3 length equals 16 residues. The trim removed 3 bases at V and 0 bases at J, leaving 8 bases unmatched.

Concerning this clonotype: One end of the junction is discordant with germline, which a read error may explain. This chain uses TRBV20-1 with TRBJ2-3, with a tentative D call TRBD2 (5 bases). Germline lookup yields CDR1 DFQATT and CDR2 SNEGSKA (reference sequence). CDR3 length equals 11 residues. The CDR3 region is CGALAEGTQYF. The CDR3 DNA reads TGCGGTGCCTTGGCCGAGGGTACGCAGTATTTT.

The chain links TRBV2 to TRBJ1-4; D unresolved. V gave up 2 bases and J gave up 3 bases, with 16 bases separating them. Germline V gene sequence: CDR1 SNHLY, CDR2 FYNNEI. The CDR3 contains 17 residues. CDR3 DNA sequence: TGTGCCAGCAGTGAATCGACCGTCAGGAGAGCTAATGAAAAACTGTTTTTT. It yields the protein CASSESTVRRANEKLFF.

This clonotype was counted between two and nine times. The V call is TRBV27, the J call TRBJ2-1, with TRBD1 matching 10 bases. Trimming took 4 bases from V and 8 from J; bases not matched to a gene: 8. CDR1 is MNHEY and CDR2 is SMNVEV in the germline V gene (reference sequence). The CDR3 sequence is 15 residues long. In DNA form, the CDR3 reads TGTGCCAGCAGTTCCAGACAGGGGGCAAGAGATGAGCAGTTCTTC. Its protein is CASSSRQGARDEQFF.

In this sample, this clonotype turned up a few times. The CDR3 DNA reads as TGTGCCAGCAGTTTAGACGCGGGGGCGAGCTATGGCTACACCTTC. Encoded protein: CASSLDAGASYGYTF. The V and J genes are TRBV28 and TRBJ1-2, with a possible D match to TRBD1 (6 bases). Germline CDR1 is MDHEN and CDR2 is SYDVKM. The CDR3 consists of 15 residues. Trimming removed 2 bases from V and 4 bases from J, with 14 bases in between.

The rearrangement uses TRBV30 and TRBJ1-1, with a tentative D call TRBD1 (6 bases). Germline CDR1 is GTSNPN and CDR2 is SVGIG (reference sequence). The CDR3 covers 12 residues. Deletions cut 4 bases from V and 5 bases from J, with 11 bases between. The chain's CDR3 is CAWTTGFTEAFF. CDR3 nucleotides: TGTGCCTGGACCACAGGGTTTACTGAAGCTTTCTTT.